These 5 T cell receptor beta chains originate from one sample sequenced in a study of blood T cell repertoires in COVID-19 (dated by TCRdb to between 2020 and 2021). Library creation used the immunoSEQ multiplex PCR assay. This is the immuneACCESS table as TCRdb keeps it, with only in-frame sequences that have V and J called. A part of the clones is gone; compared with another copy, unresolved V genes explain less than half, and the rest is unexplained. Within this sample are roughly 260,000 clones, with 79% of them counted one time only. Of the sample, approximately 4% falls within the top ten clones. The sequencing sample was made of peripheral blood. Receptors were obtained from a middle-aged woman with active or convalescent COVID-19.

This chain connects TRBV9 to TRBJ1-2; 11 bases agree with TRBD1. The CDR3 totals 18 residues. V shed 4 bases and J 3 bases; nucleotides not matched to a gene: 14. Germline CDR1 and CDR2: SGDLS and YYNGEE. The CDR3, as DNA: TGTGCCAGCAGCATACCCCGGGACAGGGGGTACGGGGACTATGGCTACACCTTC. Protein: CASSIPRDRGYGDYGYTF.

The rearrangement joins TRBV19 to TRBJ1-4; a possible D gene is TRBD1 (6 bases). Germline V gene lookup returns CDR1 LNHDA and CDR2 SQIVND (reference sequence). V was pared by 1 base and J by 7 bases, with 13 bases between. The CDR3 loop spans 15 amino acids. Written as DNA, the CDR3 is TGTGCCAGTAGTATAGGACAGGCCGCCTCTGAAAAACTGTTTTTT. It encodes CASSIGQAASEKLFF.

The gene calls are TRBV10-3 and TRBJ1-1, with D perhaps matching TRBD1 (5 bases). Between the trimmed V and J ends, which lost 0 bases and 1 base, there was a span of 9 bases. The CDR3 sequence is 15 residues long. Germline V lookup: CDR1 ENHRY, CDR2 SYGVKD. The CDR3, as DNA: TGTGCCATCAGTGAGTCGGGAGGGGAGAACACTGAAGCTTTCTTT. It codes for CAISESGGENTEAFF.

The table lists this clone with a count of one. The chain is built from TRBV3-1 (or the pseudogene TRBV3-2) and TRBJ2-7, with 9 bases aligning to TRBD1. J was trimmed by 6 bases and V by 4 bases; bases with no gene match: 7. This CDR3 comprises 14 residues. Per germline, CDR1 LGHDT and CDR2 YNNKEL (reference sequence). The CDR3 reads CASSLGQGGTEQYF. The CDR3 DNA sequence: TGTGCCAGCAGCCTGGGACAGGGAGGAACCGAGCAGTACTTC.

This chain uses TRBV28 with TRBJ1-1, with D possibly being TRBD1 (5 bases). The CDR3 totals 15 residues. V was pared by 5 bases and J by 11 bases, with 24 bases between. The germline CDR1 and CDR2 sequences are MDHEN and SYDVKM. The CDR3 loop is CASSPTGRVGLNAFF. The DNA for the CDR3 is TGTGCCAGCAGTCCCACCGGCAGGGTGGGTCTAAACGCTTTCTTT.